Sequencing of this T cell receptor (beta chain) was carried out in a study of early T cells in non-severe SARS-CoV-2 infection. This clonotype was seen many times. MiXCR, run by TCRdb on the 5' RACE reads, gives a single entry per CDR3 protein. The sample shows tens of thousands of distinct CDR3 sequences, around a sixth of them seen only once. Germline loops: CDR1 LNHNV, CDR2 YYDKDF (reference sequence). Trimming at V came to 8 bases and at J to 7 bases, leaving 11 bases not matched to a gene. This CDR3 is built from 14 residues. The gene calls are TRBV15 and TRBJ2-1; TRBD1 agrees at 7 bases. Sequenced material: whole blood. The receptor was isolated from an adult who was a healthcare worker with PCR-confirmed SARS-CoV-2 infection or an uninfected control (not recorded which). As DNA, the CDR3 is TGTGCCACCCTCGGACAGGACCTTGGGAATGAGCAGTTCTTC. Its protein is CATLGQDLGNEQFF. The whole variable domain, remainder taken from reference TRBV15 and TRBJ2-1, is DAMVIQNPRYQVTQFGKPVTLSCSQTLNHNVMYWYQQKSSQAPKLLFHYYDKDFNNEADTPDNFQSRRPNTSFCFLDIRSPGLGDTAMYLCATLGQDLGNEQFFGPGTRLTVL.